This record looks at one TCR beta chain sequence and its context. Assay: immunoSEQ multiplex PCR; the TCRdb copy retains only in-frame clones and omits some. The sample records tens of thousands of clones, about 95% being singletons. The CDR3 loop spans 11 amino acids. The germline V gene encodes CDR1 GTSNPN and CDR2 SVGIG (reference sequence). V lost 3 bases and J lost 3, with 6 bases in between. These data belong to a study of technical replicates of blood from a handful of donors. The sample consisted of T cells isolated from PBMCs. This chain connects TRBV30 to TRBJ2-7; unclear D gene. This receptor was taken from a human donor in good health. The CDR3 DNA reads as TGTGCCTGGAGCCTCGGCTACGAGCAGTACTTC. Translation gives CAWSLGYEQYF.